This TCR beta chain was documented in a study of blood T cell repertoires in COVID-19. Overall study context: Material from acute and convalescent COVID-19 was sourced from the United States, Italy and Spain. Sources were T cells, B-cell-depleted T cells, or PBMCs; the material itself was cDNA or gDNA.

Clones were read by immunoSEQ multiplex PCR, and TCRdb kept only the in-frame ones, dropping some. Of approximately 93,000 clones detected, 86% appear once; the ten largest clones hold 27%. CDR1 and CDR2 (germline): KGHSH, LQKENI. Trimming pared 0 bases from V and 3 bases from J, leaving 9 bases between. This CDR3 has 14 amino acids. The chain uses TRBV18 and TRBJ2-7; the D is unclear. The receptor's source is a man in his fifties with active or convalescent COVID-19. Sequenced: peripheral blood. CDR3 DNA: TGTGCCAGCTCACCACCGAGGTCCCGCTACGAGCAGTACTTC. Protein sequence: CASSPPRSRYEQYF.